This is a list of T cell receptor beta chains from one sample in a study of OX40 agonist ivuxolimab in advanced cancers. Method: immunoSEQ multiplex PCR; TCRdb's copy keeps in-frame clones and lacks some. In the table there are some 74,000 clones, about 85% of which are singletons. The material sequenced was CD4+ or CD8+ T cells sorted from blood, taken in a trial of the OX40 agonist ivuxolimab. All receptors derive from an adult with an advanced solid tumor such as melanoma, head and neck, liver or kidney cancer. The CDR3 runs from the conserved cysteine through the conserved F or W. The D gene is left open where the match is weak. Where a row states a size, it is once, few, many or the class of an expanded clone; other rows omit it.

CDR3 | DNA | J | V | size | D
CASSSVRGRAEQYF | TGTGCCAGCAGCTCGGTAAGGGGCCGGGCCGAGCAGTACTTC | TRBJ2-7 | TRBV7-8 | NA | NA
CASSSRQGTENEQFF | TGCGCCAGCAGCAGTAGACAGGGTACCGAGAATGAGCAGTTCTTC | TRBJ2-1 | TRBV5-1 | NA | TRBD1
CASSLRQGYSLYEQYF | TGTGCCAGCAGTTTAAGACAGGGGTATTCCCTCTACGAGCAGTACTTC | TRBJ2-7 | TRBV27 | NA | TRBD1
CAISGARGHNEQFF | TGTGCCATCAGTGGGGCCAGGGGGCACAATGAGCAGTTCTTC | TRBJ2-1 | TRBV10-3 | NA | TRBD1
CASNHRQGNQPQHF | TGTGCCAGCAACCACCGACAGGGGAATCAGCCCCAGCATTTT | TRBJ1-5 | TRBV6-6 | NA | TRBD1
CASMGNLPDGYTF | TGTGCCAGCATGGGGAATCTCCCAGATGGCTACACCTTC | TRBJ1-2 | TRBV11-2 | NA | NA
CASSFRTGNSDNEQFF | TGTGCCAGCAGCTTCCGGACAGGGAATTCGGACAATGAGCAGTTCTTC | TRBJ2-1 | TRBV9 | few | TRBD1
CASSHGTWNNEQFF | TGTGCCAGCAGCCACGGGACCTGGAACAATGAGCAGTTCTTC | TRBJ2-1 | TRBV6-5 | once | NA
CASSPLVLAGGEQYF | TGTGCCAGCAGCCCCCTCGTGCTAGCGGGAGGCGAGCAGTACTTC | TRBJ2-7 | TRBV7-9 | NA | TRBD2
CASSFWGELFF | TGTGCCAGCAGTTTTTGGGGGGAGCTGTTTTTT | TRBJ2-2 | TRBV11-2 | once | NA
CASSEALRSGRRNEQFF | TGTGCCAGCAGTGAAGCGCTTCGTAGCGGGAGACGCAATGAGCAGTTCTTC | TRBJ2-1 | TRBV2 | NA | TRBD2
CASRDFNEKLFF | TGTGCCAGCCGGGATTTTAATGAAAAACTGTTTTTT | TRBJ1-4 | TRBV2 | few | NA
CAWSPLGNTIYF | TGTGCCTGGAGTCCGCTGGGGAACACCATATATTTT | TRBJ1-3 | TRBV30 | NA | NA
CASSLKVWDAPRETQYF | TGTGCCAGCAGTTTAAAAGTCTGGGACGCCCCGAGAGAGACCCAGTACTTC | TRBJ2-5 | TRBV28 | NA | NA
CSALGVDTQYF | TGCAGTGCTTTAGGGGTAGATACGCAGTATTTT | TRBJ2-3 | TRBV20-1 | NA | NA
CASSEFLYGPGANVLTF | TGTGCCAGCAGTGAATTTTTATATGGCCCTGGGGCCAACGTCCTGACTTTC | TRBJ2-6 | TRBV6-1 | NA | NA
CAWSGQGYTEAFF | TGTGCCTGGAGTGGCCAGGGCTACACTGAAGCTTTCTTT | TRBJ1-1 | TRBV30 | NA | NA
CASSQDLDGGNTEAFF | TGCGCCAGCAGCCAAGATCTTGATGGGGGGAACACTGAAGCTTTCTTT | TRBJ1-1 | TRBV4-3 | NA | NA
CASSPNRYGEQFF | TGTGCCAGCTCACCGAATAGATACGGTGAGCAGTTCTTC | TRBJ2-1 | TRBV18 | NA | NA
CASSLGQGEKLFF | TGTGCCAGCAGTTTGGGACAGGGAGAAAAACTGTTTTTT | TRBJ1-4 | TRBV28 | once | TRBD1
CASRETGDPPYEQYF | TGTGCCAGTAGGGAAACAGGGGACCCCCCCTACGAGCAGTACTTC | TRBJ2-7 | TRBV19 | NA | TRBD1
CASSFGGLSGYTF | TGTGCCAGCAGTTTCGGGGGTCTGAGCGGCTACACCTTC | TRBJ1-2 | TRBV28 | NA | NA
CASSETSYEQYF | TGTGCCAGCAGTGAAACGTCCTACGAGCAGTACTTC | TRBJ2-7 | TRBV6-1 | once | NA
CASSLSGRNQPQHF | TGTGCCAGCAGTTTATCAGGGCGGAATCAGCCCCAGCATTTT | TRBJ1-5 | TRBV27 | NA | NA
CASSDWGRGTGELFF | TGTGCCAGCAGTGATTGGGGGCGCGGCACCGGGGAGCTGTTTTTT | TRBJ2-2 | TRBV25-1 | NA | NA
CASSLGNEQFF | TGCGCCAGCAGTCTCGGAAATGAGCAGTTCTTC | TRBJ2-1 | TRBV4-1 | NA | NA
CASSAGRPAKGTGELFF | TGTGCCAGCAGCGCAGGGAGACCCGCAAAGGGCACCGGGGAGCTGTTTTTT | TRBJ2-2 | TRBV9 | NA | NA
CASSDLEEGELFF | TGTGCCAGCAGTGACCTAGAAGAGGGGGAGCTGTTTTTT | TRBJ2-2 | TRBV6-1 | NA | NA
CAISDPSSDRYNEQFF | TGTGCCATCAGTGATCCCTCATCTGACAGATACAATGAGCAGTTCTTC | TRBJ2-1 | TRBV10-3 | NA | NA
CASSSFKGAANTGELFF | TGTGCCAGCAGCTCGTTCAAGGGGGCAGCGAACACCGGGGAGCTGTTTTTT | TRBJ2-2 | TRBV11-2 | NA | TRBD1
CASSNRRRGEQYF | TGCGCCAGCAGCAACCGCCGGAGGGGGGAGCAGTACTTC | TRBJ2-7 | TRBV5-1 | NA | NA
CASSYRYEQYF | TGTGCCAGCAGTTACCGGTACGAGCAGTACTTC | TRBJ2-7 | TRBV6-6 | NA | NA
CASRPGGQSYEQYF | TGTGCCAGCAGGCCGGGGGGGCAGTCCTACGAGCAGTACTTC | TRBJ2-7 | TRBV28 | NA | TRBD2
CASSLTGGAGETQYF | TGTGCTAGCAGTTTGACAGGGGGCGCCGGGGAGACCCAGTACTTC | TRBJ2-5 | TRBV7-7 | few | TRBD1
CASSLGPEQYF | TGTGCCAGTAGCCTAGGACCCGAGCAGTACTTC | TRBJ2-7 | TRBV19 | NA | NA
CASSTEPQETQYF | TGCGCCAGCAGTACCGAGCCTCAAGAGACCCAGTACTTC | TRBJ2-5 | TRBV5-1 | NA | NA
CASSLGGGGGRSSYEQYF | TGTGCCAGCAGCTTAGGCGGGGGTGGAGGAAGAAGCTCCTACGAGCAGTACTTC | TRBJ2-7 | TRBV7-9 | NA | TRBD2
CASRPGQGRTEAFF | TGTGCCAGCAGGCCGGGACAGGGTCGGACTGAAGCTTTCTTT | TRBJ1-1 | TRBV28 | NA | TRBD1
CASSQDDGGTYEQYF | TGTGCCAGCAGCCAAGATGACGGAGGGACTTACGAGCAGTACTTC | TRBJ2-7 | TRBV4-2 | NA | NA
CASRRRETGIEQYF | TGTGCCAGCAGGAGACGAGAGACAGGGATCGAGCAGTACTTC | TRBJ2-7 | TRBV2 | NA | TRBD1
CASRQGAGGNQPQHF | TGTGCCAGCCGACAGGGGGCGGGGGGCAATCAGCCCCAGCATTTT | TRBJ1-5 | TRBV6-1 | NA | TRBD1
CASTKLAEMGDEQFF | TGCGCCAGCACCAAACTAGCGGAGATGGGCGATGAGCAGTTCTTC | TRBJ2-1 | TRBV5-1 | NA | TRBD2
CASSASRKGGDQETQYF | TGTGCCAGCAGCGCCTCTCGTAAGGGGGGAGACCAAGAGACCCAGTACTTC | TRBJ2-5 | TRBV9 | NA | NA
CASSLYRGTEAFF | TGTGCCAGCAGCTTATACAGGGGCACTGAAGCTTTCTTT | TRBJ1-1 | TRBV7-3 | once | TRBD1
CEGGSYNEQFF | TGCGAGGGTGGGTCTTACAATGAGCAGTTCTTC | TRBJ2-1 | TRBV23-1 | NA | NA
CASFRAGRYSNQPQHF | TGTGCCAGCTTCCGGGCCGGCCGTTATAGCAATCAGCCCCAGCATTTT | TRBJ1-5 | TRBV28 | NA | NA
CASSLQGFGHQLFF | TGTGCCAGCAGTTTACAGGGTTTTGGGCATCAACTGTTTTTT | TRBJ1-4 | TRBV28 | NA | NA
CATSRGGGTHIQYNEQFF | TGTGCCACCAGCAGAGGTGGTGGGACCCACATTCAGTACAATGAGCAGTTCTTC | TRBJ2-1 | TRBV15 | NA | NA
CASSLTGGLPCEKLFF | TGTGCCAGCAGCTTAACAGGGGGTCTACCCTGCGAAAAACTGTTTTTT | TRBJ1-4 | TRBV7-3 | few | NA
CASSFGNTEAFF | TGTGCCAGCAGTTTTGGGAACACTGAAGCTTTCTTT | TRBJ1-1 | TRBV28 | NA | NA
CASKLGATEAFF | TGTGCCAGTAAATTGGGGGCCACTGAAGCTTTCTTT | TRBJ1-1 | TRBV19 | NA | NA
CASYHGPLEQFF | TGTGCCAGCTATCATGGTCCTTTGGAGCAGTTCTTC | TRBJ2-1 | TRBV6-4 | NA | NA
CASRGAAGSGELFF | TGTGCCAGCCGCGGAGCTGCGGGTTCCGGGGAGCTGTTTTTT | TRBJ2-2 | TRBV18 | NA | NA